The T cell receptor (beta chain) described here comes from a study of blood T cell repertoires in COVID-19. Study summary: There were acute and convalescent COVID-19 samples, and they came from the United States, Italy and Spain. Sources were T cells, B-cell-depleted T cells, or PBMCs; the material itself was cDNA or gDNA.

Original processing notes: Scientists estimated how many nucleated cells there were by amplifying reference gene primers. Sequencing was performed with immunoSEQ multiplex PCR; in TCRdb, only in-frame clones are kept and a portion is missing. V, J and clone size reflect that table, while D and trimming were determined from the DNA. This sample has about 200,000 clones, with around 88% found just once. CDR1 MDHEN and CDR2 SYDVKM come from the germline V gene. The V gene lost 2 bases and the J gene lost 3 bases, with 11 bases spanning the gap. The CDR3 contains 14 residues. The rearrangement links TRBV28 to TRBJ2-7, with unresolved D. The sample taken for sequencing was PBMCs or T cells enriched from blood (not recorded which). The receptor comes from a man aged 40-55 years with acute COVID-19. As DNA, the CDR3 is TGTGCCAGCAGTTTAGCTGGCGGAGACTACGAGCAGTACTTC. Its translation is CASSLAGGDYEQYF.